The 6 T cell receptor beta chains below were found in one sample sequenced in a study of blood T cell repertoires in COVID-19. Method: immunoSEQ multiplex PCR; TCRdb's copy keeps in-frame clones and lacks some. The data contain a few hundred thousand clones, about 85% of them singletons. Sample: PBMCs or T cells enriched from blood (not recorded which). These receptors all stem from a woman aged 30 to 39 who had recovered from COVID-19.

The gene calls are TRBV6-2 or TRBV6-3 and TRBJ1-1; TRBD1 agrees at 9 bases. Trimming removed 4 bases from V and 3 bases from J; junction bases left unmatched: 6. The CDR3 runs 15 residues. The germline V gene encodes CDR1 MNHEY and CDR2 SVGEGT. The CDR3 loop is CASSSTGGADTEAFF. The CDR3 nucleotides read TGTGCCAGCAGTTCAACAGGGGGCGCCGACACTGAAGCTTTCTTT.

V and J are TRBV6-1 and TRBJ1-2; 7 bases fit TRBD1. Germline V gene sequence: CDR1 MNHNS, CDR2 SASEGT. Unmatched junction bases numbered 11, after V lost 3 bases and J lost 7 bases. This CDR3 has 15 amino acids. CDR3 in DNA: TGTGCCAGCAGTGAGGGCGACAGGGAGTTGTCTGGCTACACCTTC. As protein: CASSEGDRELSGYTF.

DNA of the CDR3: TGTGCCAGCAGCTTGTTGAAACACCCAAGCTCCTACGAGCAGTACTTC. Translated, it gives CASSLLKHPSSYEQYF. The V and J genes are TRBV5-4 and TRBJ2-7; D gene uncertain. The CDR3 is 16 amino acids. Trimming took off 1 base at V and 0 bases at J, with 14 bases between the two ends. Germline CDR1 is SGHNT and CDR2 is YYREEE (reference sequence).

The chain is built from TRBV27 and TRBJ1-1; a weak D match, TRBD1 (6 bases). The CDR3 has 12 amino acids. Germline V gene lookup returns CDR1 MNHEY and CDR2 SMNVEV (reference sequence). Deletions cut 6 bases from V and 6 bases from J, with 11 bases between. The CDR3 reads CASRGGSSEAFF. CDR3 sequence (DNA): TGTGCCAGCAGAGGGGGATCCTCTGAAGCTTTCTTT.

The chain employs TRBV7-9 and TRBJ1-5; 9 bases line up with TRBD1. The germline V gene encodes CDR1 SEHNR and CDR2 FQNEAQ (reference sequence). With V trimmed by 6 bases and J by 4 bases, 4 bases remained unmatched. This CDR3 contains 14 residues. CDR3 in DNA: TGTGCCAGCAGGTCGGGACAGGGTAATCAGCCCCAGCATTTT. This sequence encodes CASRSGQGNQPQHF.

V usage is TRBV6-4 and J usage is TRBJ2-7, with 11 bases matching TRBD2. With 4 bases clipped from V and 0 bases from J, the junction kept 8 bases outside the gene matches. This CDR3 has 17 amino acids. CDR1 and CDR2 from the germline V gene are MRHNA and SNTAGT. The CDR3 here is CASSGQTSGESSYEQYF. The DNA of the CDR3 is TGTGCCAGCAGTGGTCAGACTAGCGGGGAGAGCTCCTACGAGCAGTACTTC.